This entry lists 11 T cell receptor beta chains sequenced from one sample in a study of blood T cell repertoires in COVID-19. Sequenced by immunoSEQ multiplex PCR; TCRdb stores in-frame clones only, minus some. The data contain 150,000 to 200,000 clones, over 90% of them singletons. The sequencing sample was made of peripheral blood. Receptors were obtained from a woman aged 55 to 70 with COVID-19, enrolled during active disease.

This clone was counted a single time. The genes are TRBV5-4 and TRBJ2-1, with D possibly being TRBD2 (5 bases). Per the germline V gene, CDR1 is SGHNT and CDR2 is YYREEE (reference sequence). Trimming shortened V by 3 bases and J by 3 bases, and 13 bases separated the two germline ends. The CDR3 consists of 15 residues. CDR3 region: CASSSPGGYYNEQFF. The CDR3 coding sequence is TGTGCCAGCAGCTCCCCGGGCGGGTACTACAATGAGCAGTTCTTC.

On this clone itself: One junction end does not reproduce the germline sequence, and a read error may be involved. The chain uses TRBV12-3 or TRBV12-4 and TRBJ1-3, with D possibly being TRBD1 (6 bases). The CDR3 consists of 12 residues. The CDR3 loop is CASSLKGWTANF. The CDR3 DNA is TGTGCCAGCAGTTTAAAGGGGTGGACAGCCAATTTT.

In this sample, this clone turned up once. The chain joins TRBV9 to TRBJ1-5; D may be TRBD1 (6 bases). Trimming shortened V by 6 bases and J by 5 bases, and 18 bases separated the two germline ends. The CDR3 spans 15 residues. The germline gives CDR1 SGDLS, CDR2 YYNGEE. The CDR3 is CASNLGGEEDQPQHF. CDR3 DNA: TGTGCCAGCAACTTAGGGGGAGAAGAGGATCAGCCCCAGCATTTT.

The chain is built from TRBV5-1 and TRBJ2-3, with a weak D call TRBD1 (6 bases). Trimming removed 1 base at V and 2 bases at J, with 8 bases between. Germline-derived CDR1 and CDR2 are SGHRS and YFSETQ. The CDR3 extends over 14 amino acids. For the CDR3, the DNA is TGCGCCAGCAGCTTGACAGGGTACACAGATACGCAGTATTTT. Its translation: CASSLTGYTDTQYF.

The chain combines TRBV5-1 with TRBJ2-7; TRBD1 agrees at 8 bases. The CDR3 is 15 amino acids. The junction had 9 bases not matched to a gene; V was cut back by 4 bases and J by 3 bases. CDR1 and CDR2 (germline): SGHRS, YFSETQ. CDR3 nucleotides: TGCGCCAGCAGCGCTCACTCAGGGGGCGGCTACGAGCAGTACTTC. Its protein is CASSAHSGGGYEQYF.

As for this clone: This CDR3 is also generated by other DNA sequences in the sample. The chain uses TRBV29-1 and TRBJ1-5; D unclear. Per germline, CDR1 SQVTM and CDR2 ANQGSEA. The CDR3 totals 13 residues. V lost 6 bases to trimming and J lost 3 bases, with 12 bases between them. The CDR3 protein is CSVARGVNQPQHF. In DNA, the CDR3 is TGCAGCGTAGCCCGGGGTGTCAATCAGCCCCAGCATTTT.

The chain uses TRBV19 and TRBJ1-5; no clear D gene. CDR1 and CDR2 (germline): LNHDA, SQIVND (reference sequence). CDR3 length: 13 residues. V was clipped by 4 bases and J by 4 bases, with 8 bases between them. CDR3 sequence: CASSKEGNQPQHF. CDR3 nucleotide sequence: TGTGCCAGTAGTAAGGAGGGAAATCAGCCCCAGCATTTT.

The CDR3 loop reads CASSAGWDRADYGYTF. CDR3 nucleotides: TGTGCCAGCAGCGCAGGATGGGACAGGGCGGACTATGGCTACACCTTC. V and J are TRBV9 and TRBJ1-2; 9 bases map to TRBD1. Trimming removed 3 bases from V and 3 bases from J; junction bases left unmatched: 9. The CDR3 extends over 16 amino acids. The germline gives CDR1 SGDLS, CDR2 YYNGEE.

J is TRBJ1-1 and V is TRBV3-1 (or the pseudogene TRBV3-2); 7 bases align to TRBD1. Per the germline V gene, CDR1 is LGHDT and CDR2 is YNNKEL (reference sequence). The CDR3 sequence is 14 residues long. Unmatched junction bases numbered 4, after V lost 6 bases and J lost 0 bases. The CDR3 DNA reads TGTGCCAGCAGATCAGACAGGGTGAACACTGAAGCTTTCTTT. Amino acid sequence: CASRSDRVNTEAFF.

The rearrangement uses TRBV29-1 and TRBJ2-5; D may be TRBD1 (5 bases). CDR1 is SQVTM and CDR2 is ANQGSEA in the germline V gene. There are 10 residues in the CDR3. V dropped 6 bases and J dropped 4 bases, with 6 bases sitting between them. The DNA of the CDR3 is TGCAGCGTAGGGGTAGAGACCCAGTACTTC. As protein: CSVGVETQYF.

This chain connects TRBV4-3 to TRBJ1-4; unclear D gene. CDR1 is LGHNA and CDR2 is YSLEER in the germline V gene. Trimming removed 2 bases at V and 12 bases at J, with 25 bases between. This CDR3 comprises 17 residues. CDR3 protein: CASSQTSIHLGPQELFF. DNA of the CDR3: TGCGCCAGCAGCCAAACGTCAATTCATCTAGGCCCACAAGAACTGTTTTTT.